The next 19 T cell receptor beta chains were all read from a single sample in a study of cytomegalovirus exposure and HLA in healthy donors. PCR primers comprised 60 Vbeta and 13 Jbeta primers. Here immunoSEQ multiplex PCR was the method, and the copy in TCRdb shows in-frame clones only, minus some. The sample holds some 69,000 clones, roughly 80% seen once. Material for sequencing was PBMCs. These receptors originate from a woman aged 25 to 45 in good health and CMV-seronegative.

The chain recombines TRBV5-6 with TRBJ2-1; 9 bases are a match to TRBD2. There are 14 residues in the CDR3. Per germline, CDR1 SGHDT and CDR2 YYEEEE. After removal of 2 bases from V and 11 bases from J, the junction contained 8 bases not matched to a gene. The CDR3 sequence is CASSFLLAGLKQFF. CDR3 in DNA: TGTGCCAGCAGCTTCTTACTAGCGGGTCTTAAGCAGTTCTTC.

The chain recombines TRBV10-3 with TRBJ1-1; D call uncertain. This CDR3 has 15 amino acids. The V gene lost 3 bases and the J gene lost 0 bases, with 11 bases spanning the gap. Germline V gives CDR1 ENHRY, CDR2 SYGVKD. Written as DNA, the CDR3 is TGTGCCATCAGTGAAGCGGCGGGAATGAACACTGAAGCTTTCTTT. It is translated as CAISEAAGMNTEAFF.

This chain uses TRBV4-2 with TRBJ1-2; D remains unclear. The CDR3 length is 14 residues. CDR1 and CDR2 from the germline V gene are LGHNA and YNFKEQ. Trimming left V 4 bases short and J 8 bases short, with 17 bases between. CDR3 in DNA: TGTGCCAGCAGCCCTAGATCCACGATTGGGGGCTACACCTTC. It yields the protein CASSPRSTIGGYTF.

V is TRBV9 and J is TRBJ2-3, with D possibly being TRBD2 (5 bases). V was clipped by 3 bases and J by 2 bases, with 13 bases between them. Germline-derived CDR1 and CDR2 are SGDLS and YYNGEE. The CDR3 loop spans 15 amino acids. The CDR3: CASSGVGGLTDTQYF. The CDR3 DNA reads as TGTGCCAGCAGCGGTGTGGGCGGACTCACAGATACGCAGTATTTT.

The chain combines TRBV10-1 with TRBJ1-1; weak D call: TRBD1 (6 bases). Germline CDR1 WNHNN, CDR2 SYGVQD (reference sequence). V lost 0 bases to trimming and J lost 8 bases, with 10 bases between them. CDR3 size: 13 residues. The CDR3 region is CASSESGGTEAFF. The CDR3 region has the DNA TGCGCCAGCAGTGAGTCGGGAGGGACAGAAGCTTTCTTT.

This clone was seen once. The chain joins TRBV7-8 to TRBJ2-2; D may be TRBD2 (6 bases). This CDR3 has 18 amino acids. V was cut by 1 base and J by 0 bases, with 15 bases left in between. Per the germline V gene, CDR1 is SGHVS and CDR2 is FQNEAQ. The CDR3 region has the DNA TGTGCCAGCAGCTTAGGAGCGGGCCTCTTATCGAACACCGGGGAGCTGTTTTTT. Amino acids: CASSLGAGLLSNTGELFF.

The chain carries TRBV19 and TRBJ1-1, with TRBD1 matching 7 bases. Germline trimming cut 5 bases from V and 4 bases from J; bases unmatched to any gene: 7. The CDR3 extends over 14 amino acids. Germline CDR1 LNHDA, CDR2 SQIVND (reference sequence). This chain's CDR3 is CASSATGTPTEAFF. CDR3 DNA sequence: TGTGCCAGTAGTGCGACAGGGACCCCCACTGAAGCTTTCTTT.

This chain connects TRBV5-6 to TRBJ2-7, with a tentative D call TRBD1 (6 bases). Trimming stripped 4 bases from V and 7 bases from J, with 18 bases between. Germline loops: CDR1 SGHDT, CDR2 YYEEEE. CDR3 length: 14 amino acids. The CDR3 sequence is CASSRAWDTEEQYV. In nucleotides, the CDR3 is TGTGCCAGCAGCAGGGCATGGGACACTGAGGAGCAGTACGTC.

A single count supports this clone. This chain connects TRBV7-8 to TRBJ2-2, with a tentative D call TRBD2 (5 bases). V was trimmed by 4 bases and J by 1 base, leaving 10 bases between them. The length of the CDR3 is 15 residues. From germline, CDR1 is SGHVS and CDR2 FQNEAQ. The DNA for the CDR3 is TGTGCCAGCAGCTCCAGGACTCTGAACACCGGGGAGCTGTTTTTT. This encodes CASSSRTLNTGELFF.

The CDR3 loop is CASSLDSHQPQHF. The CDR3 nucleotides are TGTGCCAGCAGTTTGGACAGTCATCAGCCCCAGCATTTT. The chain has TRBV6-5 and TRBJ1-5; D might be TRBD1 (6 bases). Between the trimmed V and J ends, which lost 4 bases and 5 bases, there was a span of 9 bases. CDR3 length: 13 amino acids. Germline loops: CDR1 MNHEY, CDR2 SVGAGI.

Concerning this clone itself: This specimen includes other DNA sequences encoding the same CDR3. The V gene is TRBV9, the J gene TRBJ1-1, with D unresolved. V was trimmed by 0 bases and J by 5 bases, leaving 14 bases between them. The length of the CDR3 is 15 residues. Germline V CDR1 and CDR2: SGDLS, YYNGEE. CDR3 in DNA: TGTGCCAGCAGCGTAGAGACGGGGATGGATACTGAAGCTTTCTTT. Its translation: CASSVETGMDTEAFF.

The chain couples TRBV9 to TRBJ1-3; maybe TRBD1 (6 bases). V dropped 7 bases and J dropped 4 bases, with 18 bases sitting between them. This CDR3 is 15 amino acids long. Germline V CDR1 and CDR2: SGDLS, YYNGEE. CDR3 bases: TGTGCCAGCTCCGATGAGGGGGGGTTCGGAAACACCATATATTTT. This encodes CASSDEGGFGNTIYF.

In DNA, the CDR3 is TGTGCCAGCAGCTCCCCACAGGGAGTGAGGGACAATGAGCAGTTCTTC. This encodes CASSSPQGVRDNEQFF. The rearrangement joins TRBV11-3 to TRBJ2-1, with D maybe TRBD1 (6 bases). V lost 4 bases and J 5 bases, leaving 18 bases between the germline ends. Germline V gene lookup returns CDR1 SGHNT and CDR2 YENEEA. The CDR3 totals 16 residues.

The V and J genes are TRBV29-1 and TRBJ2-7; D call uncertain. Germline V gene data show CDR1 as SQVTM and CDR2 as ANQGSEA. Between the trimmed V and J ends, which lost 4 bases and 0 bases, there was a span of 16 bases. The CDR3 length is 15 residues. Here the CDR3 reads CSVVTLSVPSYEQYF. CDR3 nucleotides: TGCAGCGTTGTAACGTTGAGCGTTCCCTCCTACGAGCAGTACTTC.

The J gene is TRBJ2-1, the V gene TRBV19; tentatively, D is TRBD2 (5 bases). There are 15 residues in the CDR3. Germline V gene sequence: CDR1 LNHDA, CDR2 SQIVND (reference sequence). V was cut by 3 bases and J by 2 bases, with 11 bases left in between. CDR3 amino acids: CASSIRAATYNEQFF. The CDR3 nucleotides are TGTGCCAGTAGTATCCGAGCGGCTACCTACAATGAGCAGTTCTTC. The entire variable domain, with the rest obtained from reference TRBV19 and TRBJ2-1, is as follows: DGGITQSPKYLFRKEGQNVTLSCEQNLNHDAMYWYRQDPGQGLRLIYYSQIVNDFQKGDIAEGYSVSREKKESFPLTVTSAQKNPTAFYLCASSIRAATYNEQFFGPGTRLTVL.

The chain combines TRBV7-2 with TRBJ1-3; a possible D gene is TRBD1 (5 bases). The CDR3 has 15 residues. The V end was cut by 4 bases, the J end by 2 bases, with 12 bases between. The germline CDR1 and CDR2 sequences are SGHTA and FQGNSA. DNA of the CDR3: TGTGCCAGCAGCTCTTGGGGGGGTACTGGAAACACCATATATTTT. Protein product: CASSSWGGTGNTIYF.

This chain uses TRBV9 with TRBJ2-1, with 7 bases lining up with TRBD2. Germline V CDR1 and CDR2: SGDLS, YYNGEE. The CDR3 has 12 residues. Losses at the gene ends were 3 bases for V and 9 bases for J; bases not matched to a gene: 3. The CDR3, as DNA: TGTGCCAGCAGCGCACGCGGGGGTGAGCAGTTCTTC. Amino acid sequence: CASSARGGEQFF.

The rearrangement joins TRBV7-9 to TRBJ1-4, with 7 bases that match TRBD1. This CDR3 contains 14 residues. Germline CDR1 and CDR2: SEHNR and FQNEAQ (reference sequence). V shed 1 base, J shed 8 bases, and the junction held 4 bases outside the gene matches. The CDR3 loop is CASSLGQGGEKLFF. CDR3 nucleotides: TGTGCCAGCAGCTTAGGGCAGGGGGGAGAAAAACTGTTTTTT.

The CDR3 sequence is CASKFRLAGGYEQYV. The CDR3 DNA sequence: TGTGCCAGCAAGTTTCGGCTAGCGGGAGGGTACGAGCAGTACGTC. The chain uses TRBV2 and TRBJ2-7; 12 positions match TRBD2. Germline values: CDR1 SNHLY, CDR2 FYNNEI. This CDR3 spans 15 amino acids. J gave up 4 bases and V 7 bases, and 8 bases lay outside the gene matches.